Following are 11 T cell receptor beta chains from one sample sequenced in a study of shared clonotypes between healthy human individuals. The data were produced by immunoSEQ multiplex PCR, yet TCRdb's version contains in-frame clones alone and is incomplete. The sample lists about half a million clones, 70% to 85% seen once, with less than 15% in the top ten. Sequenced material: PBMCs. The source of these receptors is a woman between 40 and 50 years old in good health. Some clones in this sample may be carry-over from other donors' samples.

The rearrangement joins TRBV4-2 to TRBJ1-4; D unresolved. The CDR3 covers 15 residues. Per the germline V gene, CDR1 is LGHNA and CDR2 is YNFKEQ. Trimming removed 2 bases from V and 8 bases from J, with 15 bases in between. The CDR3 sequence is CASSQLPGAREKLFF. The DNA of the CDR3 is TGTGCCAGCAGCCAATTGCCCGGTGCGCGGGAAAAACTGTTTTTT.

This chain connects TRBV30 to TRBJ2-7, with TRBD2 identical over 10 bases. CDR3 length: 12 residues. CDR1 and CDR2 (germline): GTSNPN, SVGIG (reference sequence). V lost 4 bases to trimming and J lost 6 bases; unmatched junction nucleotides: 3. The CDR3 DNA is TGTGCCTGGAACCTAGCGGGAGTCGAGCAGTACTTC. This translates into CAWNLAGVEQYF. The full variable domain, with the rest looked up from reference TRBV30 and TRBJ2-7, is SQTIHQWPATLVQPVGSPLSLECTVEGTSNPNLYWYRQAAGRGLQLLFYSVGIGQISSEVPQNLSASRPQDRQFILSSKKLLLSDSGFYLCAWNLAGVEQYFGPGTRLTVT.

The chain has TRBV6-1 and TRBJ1-2; tentatively, D is TRBD1 (5 bases). The CDR3 spans 15 residues. Germline V gene lookup returns CDR1 MNHNS and CDR2 SASEGT. V lost 3 bases, J lost 3 bases, and 14 bases lay in between. CDR3 region: CASSEGPAGDYGYTF. The DNA of the CDR3 is TGTGCCAGCAGTGAGGGACCAGCCGGGGACTATGGCTACACCTTC.

The V and J genes are TRBV2 and TRBJ1-5; the D is unclear. CDR1 and CDR2 (germline): SNHLY, FYNNEI. The CDR3 length is 13 residues. V lost 4 bases and J 6 bases, leaving 10 bases between the germline ends. The CDR3 DNA reads TGTGCCAGCAGTGTGTACGGCGGTCAGCCCCAGCATTTT. It translates to CASSVYGGQPQHF.

The chain employs TRBV5-1 and TRBJ1-2; 7 nucleotides align to TRBD1. V lost 3 bases and J lost 4; bases outside the gene matches: 6. Looked up from germline, CDR1 is SGHRS and CDR2 is YFSETQ. The CDR3 spans 14 residues. CDR3 sequence (DNA): TGCGCCAGCAGCTGGAACAGGGGCCCCTATGGCTACACCTTC. It is translated as CASSWNRGPYGYTF.

V is TRBV5-1 and J is TRBJ2-5; 8 bases map to TRBD2. From germline, CDR1 is SGHRS and CDR2 YFSETQ. The CDR3 consists of 16 residues. V shed 4 bases, J shed 5 bases, and the junction held 13 bases outside the gene matches. The CDR3 loop reads CASSVETAGAWETQYF. CDR3 in DNA: TGCGCCAGCAGCGTAGAAACAGCGGGAGCGTGGGAGACCCAGTACTTC.

The chain links TRBV10-3 to TRBJ1-1; 8 positions match TRBD1. Germline CDR1 ENHRY, CDR2 SYGVKD. This CDR3 contains 14 residues. Trimming cost V 8 bases and J 1 base; bases outside gene matches: 6. DNA of the CDR3: TGTGCCATCTTCAGCGGGACAGGGAACACTGAAGCTTTCTTT. Translating gives CAIFSGTGNTEAFF.

The genes are TRBV5-6 and TRBJ1-5, with TRBD1 as a possible D gene (5 bases). The CDR3 runs to 14 residues. Germline V gene lookup returns CDR1 SGHDT and CDR2 YYEEEE. V was pared by 3 bases and J by 2 bases, with 9 bases between. The CDR3: CASSSQGGNQPQHF. The CDR3 region has the DNA TGTGCCAGCAGCTCCCAGGGAGGCAATCAGCCCCAGCATTTT.

The chain is built from TRBV7-2 and TRBJ2-1, with TRBD2 as a possible D gene (6 bases). CDR1 and CDR2 (germline): SGHTA, FQGNSA. The V end was cut by 5 bases, the J end by 5 bases, with 16 bases between. This CDR3 has 15 amino acids. CDR3 nucleotides: TGTGCCAGCAGCCCGGGACTGGCCCGAAACAATGAGCAGTTCTTC. Translation gives CASSPGLARNNEQFF.

This chain connects TRBV11-2 to TRBJ2-7; 8 bases are a match to TRBD2. Unmatched junction bases numbered 6, after V lost 0 bases and J lost 5 bases. The CDR3 length is 15 residues. Per germline, CDR1 SGHAT and CDR2 FQNNGV. The CDR3 reads CASSLEAGAVNEQYF. The CDR3 DNA sequence: TGTGCCAGCAGCTTAGAAGCGGGAGCGGTAAACGAGCAGTACTTC.

On this clone itself: With a much larger clone just one base away, this may be a read error. The rearrangement uses TRBV7-2 and TRBJ1-2; D possibly corresponds to TRBD1 (6 bases). The germline V and J ends were trimmed by 5 bases and 6 bases, with 13 bases remaining between them. The CDR3 contains 13 residues. CDR1 SGHTA and CDR2 FQGNSA come from the germline V gene. This chain's CDR3 is CASSTDRRNGYTF. The CDR3 DNA sequence: TGTGCCAGCAGCACAGACAGGCGTAATGGCTACACCTTC. The whole variable domain, filled in from reference TRBV7-2 and TRBJ1-2, reads GAGVSQSPSNKVTEKGKDVELRCDPISGHTALYWYRQSLGQGLEFLIYFQGNSAPDKSGLPSDRFSAERTGGSVSTLTIQRTQQEDSAVYLCASSTDRRNGYTFGSGTRLTVV.